The T cell receptor beta chain described here comes from a study of T cell repertoires in cytomegalovirus infection. CDR3 length: 15 residues. After removal of 1 base from V and 6 bases from J, the junction contained 6 bases not matched to a gene. TCRdb redid the calling of the reads with MiXCR, one entry per CDR3 protein. The sample consists of 700,000 to 900,000 distinct CDR3 sequences, roughly 29% of them appearing once. On this clonotype itself: The target antigen is unknown.

Study conclusions and caveats: Carriers of CMV and the relevant HLA type were discriminated by public TCR beta frequency.

The sample here was cultured CD8+ T cells from PBMCs, taken from culture after CMV antigen stimulation. This clonotype originated in a human donor in good health (CMV status not recorded). Some clones in this sample may be carry-over from other donors' samples. V gene TRBV12-3 or TRBV12-4 combines with J gene TRBJ1-1; 9 bases align to TRBD1. The CDR3 is CASSLVGQGLAEAFF. The CDR3 nucleotides are TGTGCCAGCAGTTTAGTTGGACAGGGGTTAGCTGAAGCTTTCTTT.